The 27 T cell receptor beta chains listed next were all sequenced from one sample in a study of OX40 agonist ivuxolimab in advanced cancers. The method was immunoSEQ multiplex PCR; TCRdb's version includes in-frame clones alone and lacks a portion of them. The repertoire includes 30,000 to 45,000 clones, about 90% of them detected once, and 25% to 40% sits in the top ten. Here the sequenced sample was CD4+ or CD8+ T cells sorted from blood, taken in a trial of the OX40 agonist ivuxolimab. These receptors came from an adult with an advanced solid tumor such as melanoma, head and neck, liver or kidney cancer.

The chain couples TRBV9 to TRBJ2-7, with 15 bases identical to TRBD2. The germline V gene encodes CDR1 SGDLS and CDR2 YYNGEE. Trimming cost V 4 bases and J 0 bases; bases outside gene matches: 8. The CDR3 is 18 residues long. The CDR3 nucleotides are TGTGCCAGCAGCCCCCGGACTAGCGGGGGGGCCAGCTCCTACGAGCAGTACTTC. Its protein is CASSPRTSGGASSYEQYF. The whole variable domain, remainder taken from reference TRBV9 and TRBJ2-7, is DSGVTQTPKHLITATGQRVTLRCSPRSGDLSVYWYQQSLDQGLQFLIQYYNGEERAKGNILERFSAQQFPDLHSELNLSSLELGDSALYFCASSPRTSGGASSYEQYFGPGTRLTVT.

The gene calls are TRBV4-1 and TRBJ1-2; 9 bases map to TRBD1. Trimming cost V 2 bases and J 3 bases; bases outside gene matches: 10. Germline V lookup: CDR1 MGHRA, CDR2 YSYEKL. The CDR3 runs 17 residues. CDR3 protein: CASSQQFKRQGDYGYTF. DNA for the CDR3: TGCGCCAGCAGCCAACAATTTAAGAGACAGGGGGACTATGGCTACACCTTC.

The chain joins TRBV5-1 to TRBJ1-2; the match to TRBD1 covers 8 bases. The CDR3 is 13 amino acids. CDR1 and CDR2 (germline): SGHRS, YFSETQ. The trim removed 4 bases at V and 6 bases at J, leaving 5 bases unmatched. CDR3 coding DNA: TGCGCCAGCAGCCATGGACAGGGCAATGGCTACACCTTC. Translation gives CASSHGQGNGYTF.

Only one count was recorded for this clone. The genes are TRBV15 and TRBJ1-4, with D uncertain. Germline V gene sequence: CDR1 LNHNV, CDR2 YYDKDF (reference sequence). V was pared by 0 bases and J by 0 bases, with 14 bases between. The CDR3 has 18 residues. The CDR3 is CATSRDLPRWATNEKLFF. DNA for the CDR3: TGTGCCACCAGCAGAGATCTTCCCCGTTGGGCAACTAATGAAAAACTGTTTTTT.

The genes are TRBV11-2 and TRBJ2-1; D remains ambiguous. V lost 0 bases and J lost 0, with 6 bases in between. The germline V gene has CDR1 SGHAT and CDR2 FQNNGV. The CDR3 consists of 15 residues. CDR3 in amino acids: CASSLDRSSYNEQFF. DNA of the CDR3: TGTGCCAGCAGCTTAGACCGAAGCTCCTACAATGAGCAGTTCTTC.

The genes are TRBV6-1 and TRBJ2-2; 7 positions agree with TRBD2. V lost 6 bases to trimming and J lost 8 bases; unmatched junction nucleotides: 6. CDR1 is MNHNS, CDR2 SASEGT, per germline. The CDR3 is 13 amino acids. The CDR3 DNA follows: TGTGCCAGCAGCTTGTGGCGGGAGGGGGAGCTGTTTTTT. Its translation: CASSLWREGELFF.

The rearrangement links TRBV10-3 to TRBJ1-1, with TRBD1 as a possible D gene (5 bases). Germline V gene sequence: CDR1 ENHRY, CDR2 SYGVKD. The ends were cut back, 6 bases at V and 4 bases at J, with 15 bases in the middle. The CDR3 totals 14 residues. The CDR3 loop reads CAISHPTGGTEAFF. The CDR3 bases are TGTGCCATCAGCCACCCTACCGGGGGCACTGAAGCTTTCTTT.

V usage is TRBV18 and J usage is TRBJ2-7; D is perhaps TRBD1 (5 bases). Germline CDR1 KGHSH, CDR2 LQKENI. This CDR3 region has 12 residues. Trimming cost V 3 bases and J 5 bases, with 8 bases left between them. The CDR3 loop is CASSPTVNEQYF. CDR3 DNA sequence: TGTGCCAGCTCACCGACAGTCAACGAGCAGTACTTC.

The V and J genes are TRBV7-2 and TRBJ1-5; 7 nucleotides line up with TRBD1. The CDR3 has 14 amino acids. The germline V gene has CDR1 SGHTA and CDR2 FQGNSA. Germline trimming cut 5 bases from V and 3 bases from J; bases unmatched to any gene: 4. The CDR3 DNA is TGTGCCAGCAGCGAGACAGGGATCAATCAGCCCCAGCATTTT. Protein sequence: CASSETGINQPQHF.

V usage is TRBV30 and J usage is TRBJ1-3, with D uncertain. The CDR3 is 14 amino acids. V lost 4 bases and J lost 2, with 12 bases in between. Per germline, CDR1 GTSNPN and CDR2 SVGIG (reference sequence). The chain's CDR3 is CAWNEGITGNTIYF. The CDR3, as DNA: TGTGCCTGGAATGAAGGGATCACTGGAAACACCATATATTTT.

The chain links TRBV4-1 to TRBJ2-5; unclear D gene. This CDR3 comprises 14 residues. Per germline, CDR1 MGHRA and CDR2 YSYEKL. Between the trimmed V and J ends, which lost 3 bases and 9 bases, there was a span of 17 bases. The chain's CDR3 is CASSQNTGVGAQYF. CDR3 in DNA: TGCGCCAGCAGCCAGAACACGGGCGTTGGGGCCCAGTACTTC.

V usage is TRBV2 and J usage is TRBJ2-3; D remains ambiguous. V lost 8 bases to trimming and J lost 0 bases, with 12 bases between them. Germline CDR1 is SNHLY and CDR2 is FYNNEI. The CDR3 has 14 amino acids. The CDR3 DNA is TGTGCCAGCGGGCACGGGTTAAGCACAGATACGCAGTATTTT. It specifies CASGHGLSTDTQYF.

This clone was seen only once. The chain links TRBV28 to TRBJ1-1; 10 nucleotides agree with TRBD1. Germline loops: CDR1 MDHEN, CDR2 SYDVKM. The V segment lost 5 bases and the J segment 5 bases; nucleotides outside the gene matches: 11. This CDR3 has 16 amino acids. CDR3 sequence reads: CASSQGQGILWTEAFF. CDR3 DNA: TGTGCCAGCAGTCAGGGACAGGGGATACTATGGACTGAAGCTTTCTTT.

The CDR3 DNA reads as TGCGCCAGCAGCCAGACGGAGTTAACCCCAGATACGCAGTATTTT. As protein: CASSQTELTPDTQYF. The chain employs TRBV4-1 and TRBJ2-3, with D uncertain. Trimming removed 3 bases at V and 4 bases at J, with 14 bases between. CDR3 length: 15 amino acids. The germline V gene has CDR1 MGHRA and CDR2 YSYEKL.

This chain links TRBV9 with TRBJ1-3; TRBD1 matches 9 bases. J was trimmed by 0 bases and V by 8 bases; bases with no gene match: 3. In germline, CDR1 is SGDLS, CDR2 YYNGEE. CDR3 length equals 14 residues. Here the CDR3 DNA reads TGTGCCAGTGGACAGGGGCCCTCTGGAAACACCATATATTTT. Its protein product is CASGQGPSGNTIYF.

The rearrangement links TRBV28 to TRBJ2-1; 9 nucleotides line up with TRBD1. Germline CDR1 reads MDHEN; CDR2 reads SYDVKM. V lost 6 bases and J lost 4; bases outside the gene matches: 7. This CDR3 region has 15 residues. The CDR3, as DNA: TGTGCCAGCAGCTCGGGACAGGGAAGGTACAATGAGCAGTTCTTC. Protein: CASSSGQGRYNEQFF.

A single count supports this clone. CDR3 loop: CASSGQGANEQYF. The CDR3 nucleotides read TGTGCCAGCAGCGGACAGGGGGCGAACGAGCAGTACTTC. The chain has TRBV5-6 and TRBJ2-7; 11 positions agree with TRBD1. CDR3 length: 13 residues. The germline gives CDR1 SGHDT, CDR2 YYEEEE. V gave up 4 bases and J gave up 5 bases; unmatched junction bases: 2.

The chain is built from TRBV18 and TRBJ1-2; 10 bases are shared with TRBD1. The germline V gene has CDR1 KGHSH and CDR2 LQKENI. The length of the CDR3 is 14 residues. With V trimmed by 3 bases and J by 7 bases, 5 bases remained unmatched. CDR3: CASSPGQGVGGYTF. CDR3 in DNA: TGTGCCAGCTCACCCGGACAGGGGGTGGGTGGCTACACCTTC.

This clone was counted once. The chain couples TRBV10-1 to TRBJ2-1; D remains unclear. The CDR3 has 12 amino acids. Germline values: CDR1 WNHNN, CDR2 SYGVQD (reference sequence). The ends were cut back, 3 bases at V and 3 bases at J, with 3 bases in the middle. CDR3 sequence (DNA): TGCGCCAGCAGTGAAGGCTACAATGAGCAGTTCTTC. It is translated as CASSEGYNEQFF.

V and J are TRBV11-2 and TRBJ2-1, with D perhaps TRBD1 (6 bases). V shed 2 bases and J shed 4 bases, with 9 bases lying between them. In germline, CDR1 is SGHAT, CDR2 FQNNGV. This CDR3 region has 14 residues. CDR3 sequence: CASSLPGAYNEQFF. The CDR3 coding sequence is TGTGCCAGCAGCTTACCAGGGGCGTACAATGAGCAGTTCTTC.

The chain links TRBV14 to TRBJ1-3, with D uncertain. V was cut by 4 bases and J by 4 bases, with 5 bases left in between. This CDR3 has 12 residues. CDR1 SGHDN and CDR2 FVKESK come from the germline V gene. CDR3 coding DNA: TGTGCCAGCAGCCGCAGCGGAAACACCATATATTTT. Protein: CASSRSGNTIYF.

For the CDR3, the DNA is TGTGCCAGCACTTGGGAGCGGGGGGTCACGCAGTATTTT. Its protein product is CASTWERGVTQYF. This chain uses TRBV6-6 with TRBJ2-3; 9 positions agree with TRBD2. V lost 7 bases and J lost 9; bases outside the gene matches: 8. The CDR3 sequence is 13 residues long. In germline, CDR1 is MNHNY, CDR2 SVGAGI (reference sequence).

The V and J genes are TRBV5-6 and TRBJ2-5; possible D gene TRBD1, 6 bases. V shed 8 bases and J shed 3 bases, with 14 bases lying between them. CDR1 and CDR2 from the germline V gene are SGHDT and YYEEEE. There are 13 residues in the CDR3. The CDR3 DNA sequence: TGTGCCAGTAAGGGGGACACCAAAGAGACCCAGTACTTC. As protein: CASKGDTKETQYF. Full variable domain (outside the CDR3, taken from reference TRBV5-6 and TRBJ2-5): DAGVTQSPTHLIKTRGQQVTLRCSPKSGHDTVSWYQQALGQGPQFIFQYYEEEERQRGNFPDRFSGHQFPNYSSELNVNALLLGDSALYLCASKGDTKETQYFGPGTRLLVL.

The chain carries TRBV2 and TRBJ2-1; a possible D gene is TRBD1 (6 bases). The CDR3 is 13 residues long. Germline-derived CDR1 and CDR2 are SNHLY and FYNNEI. The V end was cut by 6 bases, the J end by 8 bases, with 14 bases between. The CDR3 here is CASRGDMLYEQFF. CDR3 nucleotide sequence: TGTGCCAGCAGAGGGGACATGCTATATGAGCAGTTCTTC.

The chain carries TRBV5-6 and TRBJ2-2, with 7 positions matching TRBD1. CDR1 SGHDT and CDR2 YYEEEE come from the germline V gene. This CDR3 has 16 residues. With V trimmed by 5 bases and J by 5 bases, 12 bases remained unmatched. The CDR3 DNA reads as TGTGCCAGCAGGGCACAGGGGTTCTTAGGGACCGGGGAGCTGTTTTTT. This translates into CASRAQGFLGTGELFF.

This clone was seen once. The CDR3 DNA follows: TGTGCCAGCAGCGTAGATGTAGTTGGGTCCAAAAACATTCAGTACTTC. As protein: CASSVDVVGSKNIQYF. The chain carries TRBV9 and TRBJ2-4, with D unclear. V gave up 0 bases and J gave up 2 bases, with 12 bases separating them. The germline V gene has CDR1 SGDLS and CDR2 YYNGEE. The CDR3 spans 16 residues.

This clone was recorded only once. The chain couples TRBV7-9 to TRBJ2-3; TRBD2 agrees at 11 bases. Germline V gene sequence: CDR1 SEHNR, CDR2 FQNEAQ (reference sequence). The ends lost 3 bases at V and 6 bases at J; junction bases unmatched: 11. The CDR3 is 17 residues long. The CDR3 DNA reads as TGTGCCAGCAGCTTGGGGCTTAGCGGGGGGGCCTTGGATACGCAGTATTTT. This codes for CASSLGLSGGALDTQYF.